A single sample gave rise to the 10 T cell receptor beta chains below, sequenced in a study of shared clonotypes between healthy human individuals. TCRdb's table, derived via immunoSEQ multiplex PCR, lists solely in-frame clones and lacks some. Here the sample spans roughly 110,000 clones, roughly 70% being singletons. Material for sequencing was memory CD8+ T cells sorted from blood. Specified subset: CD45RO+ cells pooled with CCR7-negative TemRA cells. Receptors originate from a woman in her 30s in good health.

The CDR3 coding sequence is TGTGCCAGCAGTGACTCGGGGGACACAGATACGCAGTATTTT. Translation gives CASSDSGDTDTQYF. The gene calls are TRBV6-4 and TRBJ2-3; D is perhaps TRBD1 or TRBD2 (5 bases each). V was clipped by 0 bases and J by 2 bases, with 6 bases between them. Looked up from germline, CDR1 is MRHNA and CDR2 is SNTAGT. The CDR3 has 14 amino acids.

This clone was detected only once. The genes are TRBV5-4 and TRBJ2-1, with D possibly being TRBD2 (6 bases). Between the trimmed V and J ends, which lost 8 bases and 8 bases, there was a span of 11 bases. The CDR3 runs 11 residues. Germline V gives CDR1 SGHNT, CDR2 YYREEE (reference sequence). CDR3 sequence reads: CASAGRDEQFF. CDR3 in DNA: TGTGCCAGTGCGGGGCGCGATGAGCAGTTCTTC.

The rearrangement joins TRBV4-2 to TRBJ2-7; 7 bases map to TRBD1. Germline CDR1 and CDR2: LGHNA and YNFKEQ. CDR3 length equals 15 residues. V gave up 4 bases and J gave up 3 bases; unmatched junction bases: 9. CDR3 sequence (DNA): TGTGCCAGCAGCCCCGGAATCGCAGGGGGCTACGAGCAGTACTTC. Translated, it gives CASSPGIAGGYEQYF.

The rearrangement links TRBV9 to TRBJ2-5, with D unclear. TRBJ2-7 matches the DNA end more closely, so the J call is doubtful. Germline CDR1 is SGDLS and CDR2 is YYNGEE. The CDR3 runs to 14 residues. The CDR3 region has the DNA TGTGCCAGCAGCGTAGATCCAGATGACTACGAGCAGTACTTC. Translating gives CASSVDPDDYEQYF.

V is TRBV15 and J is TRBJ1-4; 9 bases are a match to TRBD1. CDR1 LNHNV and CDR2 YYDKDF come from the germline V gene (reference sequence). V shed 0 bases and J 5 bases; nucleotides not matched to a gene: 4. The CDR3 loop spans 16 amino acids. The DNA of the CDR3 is TGTGCCACCAGCAGAGATGCCGGGACAGGGAATGAAAAACTGTTTTTT. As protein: CATSRDAGTGNEKLFF. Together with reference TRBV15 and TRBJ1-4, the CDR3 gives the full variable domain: DAMVIQNPRYQVTQFGKPVTLSCSQTLNHNVMYWYQQKSSQAPKLLFHYYDKDFNNEADTPDNFQSRRPNTSFCFLDIRSPGLGDTAMYLCATSRDAGTGNEKLFFGSGTQLSVL.

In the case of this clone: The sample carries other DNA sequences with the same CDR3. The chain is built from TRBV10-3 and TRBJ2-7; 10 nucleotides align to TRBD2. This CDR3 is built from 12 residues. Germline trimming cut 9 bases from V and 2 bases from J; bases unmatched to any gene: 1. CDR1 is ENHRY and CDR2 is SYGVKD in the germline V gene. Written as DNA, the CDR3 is TGTGCCATAGGACTAGCGGCCTACGAGCAGTACTTC. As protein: CAIGLAAYEQYF.

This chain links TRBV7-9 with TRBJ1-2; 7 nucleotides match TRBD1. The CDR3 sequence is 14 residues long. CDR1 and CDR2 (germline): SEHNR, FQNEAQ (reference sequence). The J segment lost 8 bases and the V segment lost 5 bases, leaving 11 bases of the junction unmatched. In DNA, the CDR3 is TGTGCCAGCAGCCCGCATCGGGACAGTTCCGGCTACACCTTC. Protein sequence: CASSPHRDSSGYTF.

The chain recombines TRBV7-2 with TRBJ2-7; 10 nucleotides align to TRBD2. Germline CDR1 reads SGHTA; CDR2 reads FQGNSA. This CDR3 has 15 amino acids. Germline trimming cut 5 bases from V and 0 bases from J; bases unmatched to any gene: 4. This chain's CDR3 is CASSMGLASSYEQYF. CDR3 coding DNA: TGTGCCAGCAGCATGGGACTAGCGAGCTCCTACGAGCAGTACTTC.

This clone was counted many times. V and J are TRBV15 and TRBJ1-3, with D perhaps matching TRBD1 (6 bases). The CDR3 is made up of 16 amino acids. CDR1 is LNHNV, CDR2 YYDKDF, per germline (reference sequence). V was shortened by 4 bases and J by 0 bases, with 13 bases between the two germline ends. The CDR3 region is CATSMIMTGSGNTIYF. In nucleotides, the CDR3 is TGTGCCACCAGCATGATTATGACAGGCTCTGGAAACACCATATATTTT.

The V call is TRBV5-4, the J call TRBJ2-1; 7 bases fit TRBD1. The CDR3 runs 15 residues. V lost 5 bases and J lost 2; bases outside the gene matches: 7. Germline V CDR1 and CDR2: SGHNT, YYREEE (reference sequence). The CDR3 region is CASREDRAAYNEQFF. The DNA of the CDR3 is TGTGCCAGCAGAGAAGACAGGGCTGCCTACAATGAGCAGTTCTTC. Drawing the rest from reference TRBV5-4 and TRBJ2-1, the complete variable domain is ETGVTQSPTHLIKTRGQQVTLRCSSQSGHNTVSWYQQALGQGPQFIFQYYREEENGRGNFPPRFSGLQFPNYSSELNVNALELDDSALYLCASREDRAAYNEQFFGPGTRLTVL.